The rows below give T cell receptor beta chains drawn from one sample of a study of T-cell reconstitution after alpha-beta-depleted transplantation in children. One entry per CDR3 protein results from TCRdb running MiXCR on the PCR reads. The sample shows about 980,000 distinct CDR3 sequences, about 29% of them seen only once. The sequencing here drew on PBMCs, mostly from graft donor cells, taken 360 days after TCRalphabeta/CD19-depleted stem cell transplant. The receptors here all came from a boy younger than two who had a stem cell transplant for SCID, so the T cells may come from the graft donor. Each CDR3 is given with its conserved first and last residue. The order of the fields is V gene, J gene, CDR3 protein.

TRBV11-2	TRBJ2-3	CASSPTAADAQYF
TRBV12-3/TRBV12-4	TRBJ1-2	CASRRGQGYGYTF
TRBV20-1	TRBJ1-1	CSAFFPAETEAFF
TRBV4-1	TRBJ2-1	CASSQDAVYNEQFF
TRBV6-1	TRBJ2-1	CASSTHRDRGLGEQFF
TRBV5-6	TRBJ2-5	CASSTSGGAETQYF
TRBV12-3/TRBV12-4	TRBJ1-1	CASSSLGTIYEAFF
TRBV10-3	TRBJ1-1	CAIRDRDREAFF
TRBV7-9	TRBJ1-2	CASSLGPVIGYTF
TRBV5-5	TRBJ1-5	CASSSRTGGEQPQHF
TRBV5-1	TRBJ2-5	CASHTHGPTIETQYF
TRBV7-6	TRBJ2-3	CASSLQMRGGLGTQYF
TRBV10-2	TRBJ2-5	CATTLVDRGETQYF
TRBV5-1	TRBJ2-1	CASSPNPGTGVNEQFF
TRBV5-6	TRBJ2-1	CASTFLLTGDMVF
TRBV24-1	TRBJ1-5	CALKQWGFNQPQHF
TRBV4-3	TRBJ1-1	CASSQDYGREAFF
TRBV7-3	TRBJ2-1	CASSALLAGGPDEQFF
TRBV5-1	TRBJ2-5	CASSLAGNWGRETQYF
TRBV2	TRBJ1-3	CASSREDGRAGNTIYF
TRBV4-3	TRBJ1-4	CASSQEGATNEKLFF
TRBV5-1	TRBJ1-6	CASSRLDREGSPLHF
TRBV4-1	TRBJ2-3	CASSPGLAGARSYTDTQYF
TRBV7-8	TRBJ1-5	CASSSYRVGQPQHF
TRBV14	TRBJ2-6	CASSQEGLLRPGQGDSGANVLTF
TRBV20-1	TRBJ2-1	CSEVVAGGPSEQFF
TRBV7-9	TRBJ2-7	CASSSPGQATSYEQYF
TRBV6-5	TRBJ2-3	CASSYSSETDTQYF
TRBV7-3	TRBJ2-2	CASSLGGLAYAGELFF
TRBV20-1	TRBJ1-4	CSARGPGARNEKLFF
TRBV12-3/TRBV12-4	TRBJ2-1	CASRRTSGGVYNEQFF
TRBV15	TRBJ2-7	CATSRGDRPYEQYF
TRBV29-1	TRBJ2-5	CSVDTGGRETQYF
TRBV6-5	TRBJ2-1	CASSYWAGGGHNEQFF
TRBV20-1	TRBJ1-2	CSADRTGGGYTF
TRBV2	TRBJ2-5	CASSPYAEETQYF
TRBV5-5	TRBJ2-5	CASSLEFNRGAQYF
TRBV9	TRBJ2-1	CASSVVGQGIGDEQFF
TRBV5-1	TRBJ2-1	CASSQQGALYNEQFF
TRBV5-1	TRBJ1-3	CASRKGLSGNTIYF
TRBV28	TRBJ2-3	CATQRGRQDTQYF
TRBV5-4	TRBJ2-7	CASSLVRVHPLGEQYF
TRBV18	TRBJ1-1	CASSPLTHGTANTEAFF
TRBV10-3	TRBJ2-5	CATTGGSREETQYF
TRBV4-2	TRBJ1-1	CASSQDTTVEAFF
TRBV2	TRBJ1-1	CASSEESGEAMNTEAFF
TRBV4-3	TRBJ2-1	CASSQEWSPTNEQFF
TRBV7-9	TRBJ1-5	CASSGQGWGNQPQHF
TRBV6-4	TRBJ2-7	CASRPPTPYEQYF
TRBV7-2	TRBJ2-2	CASSLEGQFWSGELFF
TRBV5-1	TRBJ1-1	CASSIAGQGQNTEAFF
TRBV5-1	TRBJ2-3	CASSRGTSGEGTDTQYF